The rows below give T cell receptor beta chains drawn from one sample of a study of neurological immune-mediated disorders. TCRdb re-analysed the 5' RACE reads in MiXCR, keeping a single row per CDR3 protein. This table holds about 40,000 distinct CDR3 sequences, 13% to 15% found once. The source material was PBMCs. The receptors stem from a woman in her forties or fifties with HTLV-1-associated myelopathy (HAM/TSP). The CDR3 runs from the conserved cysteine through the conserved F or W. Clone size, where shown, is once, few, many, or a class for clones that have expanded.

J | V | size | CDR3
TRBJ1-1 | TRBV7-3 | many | CASSPQQGTEAFF
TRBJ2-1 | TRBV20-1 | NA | CSARDVRDRAHDEQFF
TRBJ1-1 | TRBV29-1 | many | CSVEGRAVEAFF
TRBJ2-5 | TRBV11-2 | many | CASSLELAGLLISETQYF
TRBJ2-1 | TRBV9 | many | CASSVGVGPYNEQFF
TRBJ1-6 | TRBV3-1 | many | CASSSKMGSPLHF
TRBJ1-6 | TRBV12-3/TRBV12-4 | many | CASSPGRSGSPLHF
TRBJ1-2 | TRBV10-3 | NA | CAISEGGEGYGYTF
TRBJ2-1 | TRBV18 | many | CASSPGQGGDNEQFF
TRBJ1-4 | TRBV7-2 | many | CASRTGHLATNEKLFF
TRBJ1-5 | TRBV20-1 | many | CSARDRGTLSNQPQHF
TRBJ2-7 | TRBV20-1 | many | CSANLAGSYEQYF
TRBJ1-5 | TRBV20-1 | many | CSARGGLSNQPQHF
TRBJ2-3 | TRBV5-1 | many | CASSPGGGWRGDTQYF
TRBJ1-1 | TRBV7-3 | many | CASSQAGGTEAFF
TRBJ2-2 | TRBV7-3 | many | CASSLVTGNTGELFF
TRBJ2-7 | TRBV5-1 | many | CASSLRRDYEQYF
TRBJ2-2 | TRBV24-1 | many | CATSDRVINTGELFF
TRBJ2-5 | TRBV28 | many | CASSLFFRTSGGPRTQYF
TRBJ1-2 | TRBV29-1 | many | CSVGQLGVYGYTF
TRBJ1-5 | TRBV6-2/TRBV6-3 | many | CASSLDRGQGQPQHF
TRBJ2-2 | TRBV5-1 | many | CASDRDRNTGELFF
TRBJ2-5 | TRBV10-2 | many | CASSSTAVAQETQYF
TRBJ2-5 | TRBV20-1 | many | CSASWAKQGLYQETQYF
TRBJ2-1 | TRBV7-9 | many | CASSSFSSGTSGGTYNEQFF
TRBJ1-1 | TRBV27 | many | CASSHGENTEAFF
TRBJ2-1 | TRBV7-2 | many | CASDPYNEQFF
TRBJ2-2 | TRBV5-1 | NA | CASSLGTGATVELFF
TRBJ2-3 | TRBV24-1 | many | CATSAAGPTDTQYF
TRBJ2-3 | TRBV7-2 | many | CASSLPGGEQGGSTDTQYF
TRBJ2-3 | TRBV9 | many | CASSPQPTDTQYF
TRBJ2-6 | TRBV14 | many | CASSRTGANVLTF
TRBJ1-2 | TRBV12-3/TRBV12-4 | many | CASRRNTIGYTF
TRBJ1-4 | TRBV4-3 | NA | CASSRGVDVYSGRLFF
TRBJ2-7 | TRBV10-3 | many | CAIRNPQTSGDYEQYF
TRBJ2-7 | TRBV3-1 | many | CASSQPGASYEQYF
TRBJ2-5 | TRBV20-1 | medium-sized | CSARLAGGETQYF
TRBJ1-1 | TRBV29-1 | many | CSGLRADTEAFF
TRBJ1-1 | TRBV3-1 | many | CASSQGSRNIEAFF
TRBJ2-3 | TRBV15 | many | CATSRDLSGASRDTQYF
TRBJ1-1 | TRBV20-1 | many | CSARAGGSTEAFF
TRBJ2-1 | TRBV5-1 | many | CASSTDSLGEQFF
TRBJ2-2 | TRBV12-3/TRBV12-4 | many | CASLRGGTGELFF
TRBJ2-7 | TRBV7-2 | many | CASSLGLAGDTYEQYF
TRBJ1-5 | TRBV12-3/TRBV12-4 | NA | CASKVGHKYQPQHF
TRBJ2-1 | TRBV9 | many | CASSIGTTGNEQFF
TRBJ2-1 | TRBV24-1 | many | CATSDRKGGVTLGNEQFF
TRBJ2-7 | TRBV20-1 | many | CSAPARNSYEQYF
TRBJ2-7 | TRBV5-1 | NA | CARYEQYF
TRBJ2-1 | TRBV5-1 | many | CASSLYNEQFF
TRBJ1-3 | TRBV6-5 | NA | CASSYSGSSSGNTIYF